This T cell receptor beta chain was profiled in a study of PD-1 blockade in classical Hodgkin lymphoma. As for the study in general: Patients were treated with nivolumab at 3 mg/kg, and this was given intravenously every 2 weeks.

Study results and limitations: Repertoire differences have undefined causes, possibly disease activity or prior therapy. It was CD4+ TCR diversity, not CD8+, that rose significantly by C4D1.

Each patient relapsed following autologous stem cell transplantation, and prior brentuximab vedotin exposure differed. Comment on this clone: The antigen is undetermined.

Profiling relied on immunoSEQ multiplex PCR, and the TCRdb table lists in-frame clones only, not all of them. The table records about 110,000 clones, 80% to 90% of them present only once. CDR3 length: 16 amino acids. V lost 5 bases, J lost 0 bases, and 3 bases stayed unmatched. Germline V lookup: CDR1 PRHDT, CDR2 FYEKMQ (reference sequence). The sample here was peripheral blood mononuclear cells (PBMCs), taken before the second cycle of nivolumab. The chain employs TRBV13 and TRBJ2-3; 12 bases line up with TRBD2. This TCR derives from a human donor with classical Hodgkin lymphoma. CDR3 bases: TGTGCCAGCAGCCAGGGGACTAGCGGGAGCACAGATACGCAGTATTTT. This codes for CASSQGTSGSTDTQYF.